This T cell receptor (beta chain) was found in a study of T cell repertoires in cytomegalovirus infection. The overall study: Well-studied HLA-B-restricted epitopes and recently identified HLA-C-restricted epitopes of CMV were both used in the study.

TCRdb redid the calling of the reads with MiXCR, one entry per CDR3 protein. The profile shows about 900,000 distinct CDR3 sequences, roughly 31% of them singletons. Note on this clonotype: The antigen is undetermined.

The CDR3 is made up of 16 amino acids. Germline CDR1 is MGHRA and CDR2 is YSYEKL. Trimming cost V 5 bases and J 5 bases; bases outside gene matches: 7. This TCR came from a human donor in good health (CMV status not recorded). Some clones in this sample may be carry-over from other donors' samples. V gene TRBV4-1 combines with J gene TRBJ2-2, with 11 bases fitting TRBD1. This specimen consisted of cultured CD8+ T cells from PBMCs, obtained from culture after CMV antigen stimulation. CDR3 coding DNA: TGCGCCAGCAGCTTACTGGACAGGGGGCCAACCGGGGAGCTGTTTTTT. As protein: CASSLLDRGPTGELFF.